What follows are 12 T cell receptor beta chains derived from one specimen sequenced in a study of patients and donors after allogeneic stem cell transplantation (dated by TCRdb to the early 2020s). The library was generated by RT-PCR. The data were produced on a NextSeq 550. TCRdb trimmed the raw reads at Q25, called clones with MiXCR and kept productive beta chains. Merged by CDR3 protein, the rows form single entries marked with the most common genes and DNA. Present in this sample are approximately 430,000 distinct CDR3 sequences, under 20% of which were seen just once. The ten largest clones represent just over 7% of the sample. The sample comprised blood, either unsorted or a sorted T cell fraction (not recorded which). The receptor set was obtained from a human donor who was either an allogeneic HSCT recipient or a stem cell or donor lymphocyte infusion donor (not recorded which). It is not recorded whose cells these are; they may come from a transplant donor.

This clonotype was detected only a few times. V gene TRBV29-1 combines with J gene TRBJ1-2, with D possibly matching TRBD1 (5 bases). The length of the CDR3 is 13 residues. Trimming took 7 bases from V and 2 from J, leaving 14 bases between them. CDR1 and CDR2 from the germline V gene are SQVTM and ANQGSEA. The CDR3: CSARQILNYGYTF. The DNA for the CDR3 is TGCAGCGCCCGACAGATCTTAAACTATGGCTACACCTTC.

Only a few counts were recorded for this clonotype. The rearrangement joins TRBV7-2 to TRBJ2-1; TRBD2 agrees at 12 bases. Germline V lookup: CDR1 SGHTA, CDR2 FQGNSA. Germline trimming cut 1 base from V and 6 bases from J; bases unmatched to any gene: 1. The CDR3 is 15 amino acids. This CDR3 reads CASSLELAGGNEQFF. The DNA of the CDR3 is TGTGCCAGCAGCTTAGAACTAGCGGGGGGCAATGAGCAGTTCTTC.

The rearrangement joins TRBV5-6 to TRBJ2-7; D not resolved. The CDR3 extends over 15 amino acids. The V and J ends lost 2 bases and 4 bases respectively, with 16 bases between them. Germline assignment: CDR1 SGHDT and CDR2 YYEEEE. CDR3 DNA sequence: TGTGCCAGCAGCTTCGGGTCTTCCTATGCATACGAGCAGTACTTC. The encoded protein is CASSFGSSYAYEQYF.

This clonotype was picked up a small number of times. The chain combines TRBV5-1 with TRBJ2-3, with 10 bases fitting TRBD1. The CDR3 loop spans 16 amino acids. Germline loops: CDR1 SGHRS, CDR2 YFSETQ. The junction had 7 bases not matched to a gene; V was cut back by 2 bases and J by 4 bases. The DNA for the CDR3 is TGCGCCAGCAGCTTCGACAGGGGGCGTTTTGCAGATACGCAGTATTTT. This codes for CASSFDRGRFADTQYF.

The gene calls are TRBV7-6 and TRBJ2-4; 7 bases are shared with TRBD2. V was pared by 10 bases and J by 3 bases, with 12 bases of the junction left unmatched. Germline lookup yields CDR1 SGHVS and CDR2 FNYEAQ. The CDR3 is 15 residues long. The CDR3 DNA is TGTGCCATGCCGGGACTAAGGGGTAACAAAAACATTCAGTACTTC. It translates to CAMPGLRGNKNIQYF.

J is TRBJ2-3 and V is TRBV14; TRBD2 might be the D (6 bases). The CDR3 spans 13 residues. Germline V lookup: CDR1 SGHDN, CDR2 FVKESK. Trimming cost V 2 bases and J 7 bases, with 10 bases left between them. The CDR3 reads CASSQQAGHTQYF. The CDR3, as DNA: TGTGCCAGCAGCCAACAAGCGGGTCATACGCAGTATTTT.

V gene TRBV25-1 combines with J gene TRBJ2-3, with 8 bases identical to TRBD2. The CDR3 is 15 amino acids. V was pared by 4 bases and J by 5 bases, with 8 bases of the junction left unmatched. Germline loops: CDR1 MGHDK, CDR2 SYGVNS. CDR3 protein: CASSGSSGFIDTQYF. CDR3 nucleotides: TGTGCCAGCAGTGGGTCTAGCGGGTTTATAGATACGCAGTATTTT.

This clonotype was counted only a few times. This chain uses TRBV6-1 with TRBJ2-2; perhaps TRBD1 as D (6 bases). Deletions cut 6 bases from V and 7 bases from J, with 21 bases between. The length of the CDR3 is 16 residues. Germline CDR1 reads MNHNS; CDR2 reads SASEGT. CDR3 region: CASSSGTMSDFGELFF. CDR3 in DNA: TGTGCCAGCAGCTCCGGGACAATGAGTGATTTCGGGGAGCTGTTTTTT.

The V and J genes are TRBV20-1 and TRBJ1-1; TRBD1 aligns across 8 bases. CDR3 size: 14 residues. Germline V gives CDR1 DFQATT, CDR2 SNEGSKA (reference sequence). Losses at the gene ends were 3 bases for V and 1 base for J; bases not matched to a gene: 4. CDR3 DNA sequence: TGCAGTGCTAGGAAGGACAGGGCGAACACTGAAGCTTTCTTT. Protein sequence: CSARKDRANTEAFF.

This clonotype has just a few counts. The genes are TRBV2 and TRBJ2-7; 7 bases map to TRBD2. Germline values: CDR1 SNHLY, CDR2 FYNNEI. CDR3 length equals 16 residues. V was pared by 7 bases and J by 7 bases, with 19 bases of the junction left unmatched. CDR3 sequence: CASTSPGRREHNEQYF. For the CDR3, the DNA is TGTGCCAGCACCTCCCCGGGGCGGCGGGAGCATAATGAGCAGTACTTC.

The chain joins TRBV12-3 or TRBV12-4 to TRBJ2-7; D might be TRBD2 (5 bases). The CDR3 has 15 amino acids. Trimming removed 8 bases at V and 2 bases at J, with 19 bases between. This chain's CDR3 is CASSQHGKITYEQYF. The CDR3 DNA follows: TGTGCCAGCTCTCAACACGGGAAGATAACCTACGAGCAGTACTTC.

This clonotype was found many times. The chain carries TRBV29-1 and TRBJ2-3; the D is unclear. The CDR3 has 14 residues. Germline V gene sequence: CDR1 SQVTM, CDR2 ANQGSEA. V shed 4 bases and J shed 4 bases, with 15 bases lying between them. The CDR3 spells CSVASAVGSDTQYF. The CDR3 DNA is TGCAGCGTTGCCTCGGCCGTAGGCTCAGATACGCAGTATTTT.